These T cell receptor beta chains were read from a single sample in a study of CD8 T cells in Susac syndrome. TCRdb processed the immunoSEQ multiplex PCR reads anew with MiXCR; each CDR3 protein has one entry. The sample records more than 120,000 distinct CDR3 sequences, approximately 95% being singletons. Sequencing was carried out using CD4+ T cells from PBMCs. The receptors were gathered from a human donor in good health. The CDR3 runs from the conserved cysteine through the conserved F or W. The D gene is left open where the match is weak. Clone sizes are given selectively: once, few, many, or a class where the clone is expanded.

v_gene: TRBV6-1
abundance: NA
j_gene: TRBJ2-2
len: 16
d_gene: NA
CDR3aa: CASSEGIRGGTGELFF
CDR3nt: TGTGCCAGCAGTGAAGGAATCAGGGGAGGCACCGGGGAGCTGTTTTTT

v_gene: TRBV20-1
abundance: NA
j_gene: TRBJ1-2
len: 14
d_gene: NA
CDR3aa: CSAKSLVVSHGYTF
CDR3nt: TGCAGTGCTAAATCACTCGTCGTCAGTCATGGCTACACCTTC

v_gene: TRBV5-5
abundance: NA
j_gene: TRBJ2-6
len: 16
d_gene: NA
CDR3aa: CASSLAVSSGANVLTF
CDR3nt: TGTGCCAGCAGCTTAGCAGTGAGCTCTGGGGCCAACGTCCTGACTTTC

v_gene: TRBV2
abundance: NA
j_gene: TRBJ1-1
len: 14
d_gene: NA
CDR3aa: CASKFQALNTEAFF
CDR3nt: TGTGCCAGCAAATTTCAGGCTTTGAACACTGAAGCTTTCTTT

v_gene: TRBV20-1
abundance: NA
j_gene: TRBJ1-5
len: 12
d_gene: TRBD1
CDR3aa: CSAYRGGQPQHF
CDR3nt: TGCAGTGCCTACAGGGGGGGACAGCCCCAGCATTTT

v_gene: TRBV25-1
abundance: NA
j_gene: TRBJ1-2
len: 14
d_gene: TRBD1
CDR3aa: CASSEPGTGDGYTF
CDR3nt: TGTGCCAGCAGTGAACCCGGGACAGGAGATGGCTACACCTTC

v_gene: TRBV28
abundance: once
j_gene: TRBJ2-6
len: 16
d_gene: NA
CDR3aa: CASSDFVGSGANVLTF
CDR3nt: TGTGCCAGCAGTGACTTCGTCGGCTCTGGGGCCAACGTCCTGACTTTC

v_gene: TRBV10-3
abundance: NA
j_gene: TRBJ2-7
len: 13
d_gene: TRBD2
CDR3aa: CATGERESDEQYF
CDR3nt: TGTGCCACCGGGGAGCGGGAGAGCGACGAGCAGTACTTC

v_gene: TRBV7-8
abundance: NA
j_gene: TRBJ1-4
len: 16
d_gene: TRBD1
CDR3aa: CASSLNTGQGSEKLFF
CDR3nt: TGTGCCAGCAGCTTGAATACGGGACAGGGGAGTGAAAAACTGTTTTTT

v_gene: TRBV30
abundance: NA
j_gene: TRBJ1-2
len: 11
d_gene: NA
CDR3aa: CAWSEGIGYTF
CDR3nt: TGTGCCTGGAGTGAGGGGATTGGCTACACCTTC

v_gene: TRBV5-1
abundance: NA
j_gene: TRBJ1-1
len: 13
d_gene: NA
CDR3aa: CASSLYRDTEAFF
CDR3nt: TGCGCCAGCAGCTTGTACCGCGACACTGAAGCTTTCTTT

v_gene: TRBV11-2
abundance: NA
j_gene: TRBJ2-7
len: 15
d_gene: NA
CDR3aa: CASSLGSGWDYEQYF
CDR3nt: TGTGCCAGCAGCTTAGGATCGGGTTGGGACTACGAGCAGTACTTC

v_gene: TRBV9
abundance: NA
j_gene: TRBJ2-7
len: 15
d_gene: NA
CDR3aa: CASSRSTGTSYEQYF
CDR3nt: TGTGCCAGCAGCCGATCTACGGGGACCTCCTACGAGCAGTACTTC

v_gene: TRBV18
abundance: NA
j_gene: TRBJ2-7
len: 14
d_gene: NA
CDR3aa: CASSPQGDSYEQYF
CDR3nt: TGTGCCAGCTCACCACAGGGGGACTCCTACGAGCAGTACTTC

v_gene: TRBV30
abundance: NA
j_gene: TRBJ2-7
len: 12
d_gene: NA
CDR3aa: CAWSPRGSEQYF
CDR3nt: TGTGCCTGGAGTCCTCGGGGATCCGAGCAGTACTTC

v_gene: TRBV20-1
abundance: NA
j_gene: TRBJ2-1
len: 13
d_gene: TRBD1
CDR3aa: CSAGRTGRNEQFF
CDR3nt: TGCAGTGCTGGAAGGACAGGGCGAAATGAGCAGTTCTTC

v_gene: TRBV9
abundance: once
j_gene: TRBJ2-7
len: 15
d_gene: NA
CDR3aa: CASSVGQVSPYEQYF
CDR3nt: TGTGCCAGCAGCGTAGGTCAGGTCTCTCCCTACGAGCAGTACTTC

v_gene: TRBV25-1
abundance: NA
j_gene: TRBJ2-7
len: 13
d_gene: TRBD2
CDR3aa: CASSSGSSNEQYF
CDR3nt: TGTGCCAGCAGTAGCGGGAGCAGCAACGAGCAGTACTTC

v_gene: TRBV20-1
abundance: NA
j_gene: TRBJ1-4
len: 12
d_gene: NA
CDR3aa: CSARDQVEKLFF
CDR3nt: TGCAGTGCTAGAGATCAGGTTGAAAAACTGTTTTTT

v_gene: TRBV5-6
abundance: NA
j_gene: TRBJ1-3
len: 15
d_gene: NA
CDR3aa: CASSLTGAGGNTIYF
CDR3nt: TGTGCCAGCAGCTTGACGGGGGCTGGAGGAAACACCATATATTTT

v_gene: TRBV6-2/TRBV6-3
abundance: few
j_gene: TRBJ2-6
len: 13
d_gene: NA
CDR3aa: CASIPSGANVLTF
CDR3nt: TGTGCCAGCATCCCCTCTGGGGCCAACGTCCTGACTTTC

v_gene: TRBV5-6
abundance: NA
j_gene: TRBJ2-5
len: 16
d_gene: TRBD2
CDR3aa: CASSFSVAGGPETQYF
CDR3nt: TGTGCCAGCAGCTTCTCAGTAGCGGGAGGGCCGGAGACCCAGTACTTC

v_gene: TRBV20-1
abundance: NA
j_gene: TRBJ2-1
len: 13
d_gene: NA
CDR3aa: CSAITSSRVGQFF
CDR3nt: TGCAGTGCTATTACGTCCTCGAGGGTGGGGCAGTTCTTC

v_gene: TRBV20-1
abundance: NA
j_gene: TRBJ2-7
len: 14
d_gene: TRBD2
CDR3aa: CSARDLAGAREQYF
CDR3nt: TGCAGTGCTAGAGATCTAGCGGGAGCCAGGGAGCAGTACTTC

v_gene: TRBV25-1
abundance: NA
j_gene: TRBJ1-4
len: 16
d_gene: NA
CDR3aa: CASSESRPATNEKLFF
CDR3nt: TGTGCCAGCAGTGAATCGCGTCCTGCAACTAATGAAAAACTGTTTTTT

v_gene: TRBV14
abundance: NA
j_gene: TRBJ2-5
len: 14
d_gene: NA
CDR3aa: CASSQDPRVGTQYF
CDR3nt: TGTGCCAGCAGCCAAGACCCCAGGGTAGGGACCCAGTACTTC

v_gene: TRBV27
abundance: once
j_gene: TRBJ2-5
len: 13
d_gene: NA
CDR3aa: CASSLGYGETQYF
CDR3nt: TGTGCCAGCAGTTTAGGGTACGGGGAGACCCAGTACTTC

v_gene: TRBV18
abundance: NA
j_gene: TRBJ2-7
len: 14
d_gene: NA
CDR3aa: CASSLQDSPYEQYF
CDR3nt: TGTGCCAGCTCACTTCAGGACAGTCCCTACGAGCAGTACTTC

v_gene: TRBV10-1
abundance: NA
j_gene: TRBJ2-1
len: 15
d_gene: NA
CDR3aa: CASSYRDGGINEQFF
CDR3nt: TGCGCCAGCAGTTACCGGGACGGCGGCATCAATGAGCAGTTCTTC

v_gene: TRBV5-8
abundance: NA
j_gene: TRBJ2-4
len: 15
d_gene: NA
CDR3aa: CASSVRSRLVNIQYF
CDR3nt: TGTGCCAGCAGCGTCAGGTCCCGTCTCGTTAACATTCAGTACTTC

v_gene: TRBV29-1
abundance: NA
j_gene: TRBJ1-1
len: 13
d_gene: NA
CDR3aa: CSVVVGGDTEAFF
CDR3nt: TGCAGCGTTGTGGTTGGGGGGGACACTGAAGCTTTCTTT

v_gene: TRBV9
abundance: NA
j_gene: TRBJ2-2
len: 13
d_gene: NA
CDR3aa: CASSVGFTGELFF
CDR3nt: TGTGCCAGCAGCGTAGGATTCACCGGGGAGCTGTTTTTT

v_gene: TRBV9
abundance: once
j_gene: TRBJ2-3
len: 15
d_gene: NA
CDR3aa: CASSVGGASTDTQYF
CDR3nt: TGTGCCAGCAGCGTAGGGGGAGCTAGCACAGATACGCAGTATTTT

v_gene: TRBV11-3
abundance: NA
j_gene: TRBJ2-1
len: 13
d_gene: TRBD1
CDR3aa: CASSPDRGYEQFF
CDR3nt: TGTGCCAGCAGCCCGGACAGGGGGTATGAGCAGTTCTTC

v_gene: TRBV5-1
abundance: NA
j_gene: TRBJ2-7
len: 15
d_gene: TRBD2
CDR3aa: CASSPLLARGDEQYF
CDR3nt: TGCGCCAGCAGCCCCCTACTAGCGAGAGGGGACGAGCAGTACTTC

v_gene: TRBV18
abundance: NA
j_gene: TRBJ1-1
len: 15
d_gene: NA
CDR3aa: CASSALVGLGTEAFF
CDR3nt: TGTGCCAGTTCTGCCCTCGTGGGCCTGGGCACTGAAGCTTTCTTT

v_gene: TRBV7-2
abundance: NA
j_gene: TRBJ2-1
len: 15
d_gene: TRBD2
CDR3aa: CASSLRPSGSNEQFF
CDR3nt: TGTGCCAGCAGCTTAAGGCCTAGCGGGAGCAATGAGCAGTTCTTC

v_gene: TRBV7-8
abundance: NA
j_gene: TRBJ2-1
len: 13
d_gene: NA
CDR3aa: CASSFSHRREQFF
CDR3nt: TGTGCCAGCAGCTTTTCCCATCGAAGGGAGCAGTTCTTC

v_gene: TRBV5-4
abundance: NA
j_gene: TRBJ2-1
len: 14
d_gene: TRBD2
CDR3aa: CASSQRAGGNEQFF
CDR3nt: TGTGCCAGCAGCCAGAGAGCGGGGGGGAATGAGCAGTTCTTC

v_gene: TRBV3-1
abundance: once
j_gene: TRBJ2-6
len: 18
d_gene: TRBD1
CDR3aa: CASSQGGTGVTGANVLTF
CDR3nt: TGTGCCAGCAGCCAAGGAGGGACAGGGGTCACTGGGGCCAACGTCCTGACTTTC

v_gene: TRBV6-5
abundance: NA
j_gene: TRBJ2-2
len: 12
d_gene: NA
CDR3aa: CASSYWAGELFF
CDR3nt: TGTGCCAGCAGTTACTGGGCCGGGGAGCTGTTTTTT

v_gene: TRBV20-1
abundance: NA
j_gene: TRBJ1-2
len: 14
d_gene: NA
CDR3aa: CSARVGGQGYGYTF
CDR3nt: TGCAGTGCTAGAGTAGGGGGGCAGGGCTATGGCTACACCTTC

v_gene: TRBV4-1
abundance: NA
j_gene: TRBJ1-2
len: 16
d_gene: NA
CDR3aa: CASSPNDGPRGYGYTF
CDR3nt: TGCGCCAGCAGCCCAAATGATGGTCCTCGGGGCTATGGCTACACCTTC

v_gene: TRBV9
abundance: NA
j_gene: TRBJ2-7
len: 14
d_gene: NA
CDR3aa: CASSLQSNSYEQYF
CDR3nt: TGTGCCAGCAGCCTCCAGAGTAATTCCTACGAGCAGTACTTC

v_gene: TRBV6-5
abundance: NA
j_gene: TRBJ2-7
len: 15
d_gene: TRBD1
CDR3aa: CASSYGTEGTYEQYF
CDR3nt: TGTGCCAGCAGTTACGGGACAGAAGGGACCTACGAGCAGTACTTC

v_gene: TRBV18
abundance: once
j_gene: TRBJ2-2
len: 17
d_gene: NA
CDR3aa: CASSPRGPGTNTGELFF
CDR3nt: TGTGCCAGCTCACCACGAGGTCCTGGGACGAACACCGGGGAGCTGTTTTTT

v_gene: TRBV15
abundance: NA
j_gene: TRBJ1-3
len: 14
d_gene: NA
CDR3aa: CAIRRGGTGNTIYF
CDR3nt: TGTGCCATCCGGCGAGGGGGGACAGGAAACACCATATATTTT

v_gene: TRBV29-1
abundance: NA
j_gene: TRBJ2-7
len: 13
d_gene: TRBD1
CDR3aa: CSVARDRSYEQYF
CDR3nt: TGCAGCGTTGCCCGGGACAGGAGTTACGAGCAGTACTTC

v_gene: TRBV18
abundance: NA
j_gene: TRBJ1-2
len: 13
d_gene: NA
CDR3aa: CASSPGTGTRYTF
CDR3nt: TGTGCCAGCTCACCCGGGACTGGAACCCGCTACACCTTC